A single sample is the source of the 14 T cell receptor beta chains below, sequenced in a study of memory CD4+ T cells and cytomegalovirus serostatus. Single viable CD3+CD4+CD8-CD45RO+ cells were sorted as the memory CD4+ T cells. The repertoire was sequenced with immunoSEQ multiplex PCR; TCRdb's copy has only in-frame clones and lacks some. This sample carries approximately 56,000 clones, over 80% of them seen once, and the ten largest clones take roughly 0.4%. The sample was memory CD4+ T cells from blood. All receptors derive from an adult in good health and CMV-seronegative.

The rearrangement joins TRBV7-2 to TRBJ2-6, with 11 nucleotides matching TRBD1. V lost 3 bases and J lost 4; bases outside the gene matches: 5. Germline values: CDR1 SGHTA, CDR2 FQGNSA. CDR3 length equals 17 residues. The CDR3 DNA reads as TGTGCCAGCAGCTTTGGACAGGGGGCGCCGGGGGCCAACGTCCTGACTTTC. Its translation: CASSFGQGAPGANVLTF.

V usage is TRBV30 and J usage is TRBJ1-4; the D gene is possibly TRBD1 (6 bases). Germline V CDR1 and CDR2: GTSNPN, SVGIG (reference sequence). V lost 4 bases and J 6 bases, leaving 12 bases between the germline ends. The CDR3 loop spans 13 amino acids. The CDR3 loop is CAWTRGAYEKLFF. In nucleotides, the CDR3 is TGTGCCTGGACCCGGGGGGCATATGAAAAACTGTTTTTT.

The V and J genes are TRBV19 and TRBJ2-1, with 8 positions matching TRBD2. Trimming cost V 4 bases and J 6 bases; bases outside gene matches: 5. The germline CDR1 and CDR2 sequences are LNHDA and SQIVND (reference sequence). The CDR3 loop spans 14 amino acids. This chain's CDR3 is CASSRGGGRNEQFF. The CDR3 DNA is TGTGCCAGTAGTAGGGGCGGGGGGCGCAATGAGCAGTTCTTC.

The CDR3 DNA is TGTGCCAGCAACAGGGAAAACATTCAGTACTTC. Protein product: CASNRENIQYF. This chain links TRBV28 with TRBJ2-4; a possible D gene is TRBD1 (6 bases). The length of the CDR3 is 11 residues. The V and J ends lost 7 bases and 5 bases respectively, with 6 bases between them. Germline V gene sequence: CDR1 MDHEN, CDR2 SYDVKM.

The chain has TRBV30 and TRBJ1-5; 11 nucleotides align to TRBD1. The CDR3 totals 16 residues. Germline V gives CDR1 GTSNPN, CDR2 SVGIG (reference sequence). J lost 2 bases, V lost 1 base, and 4 bases had no gene match. CDR3 protein: CAWSGGQGAGNQPQHF. For the CDR3, the DNA is TGTGCCTGGAGTGGCGGACAGGGGGCGGGCAATCAGCCCCAGCATTTT.

The chain carries TRBV11-2 and TRBJ1-1, with a weak D call TRBD1 (5 bases). The V gene lost 4 bases and the J gene lost 3 bases, with 12 bases spanning the gap. The CDR3 contains 14 residues. Germline CDR1 is SGHAT and CDR2 is FQNNGV. The CDR3 loop reads CASSSSLGDTEAFF. The CDR3 DNA reads TGTGCCAGCAGCTCCTCTTTAGGGGACACTGAAGCTTTCTTT.

The chain recombines TRBV7-8 with TRBJ1-1; D perhaps matches TRBD1 (5 bases). The CDR3 spans 17 residues. The germline V and J ends were trimmed by 1 base and 1 base, with 16 bases remaining between them. Germline loops: CDR1 SGHVS, CDR2 FQNEAQ. The CDR3 nucleotides are TGTGCCAGCAGCTTAGAAGGGGCAATGCGACGGAACACTGAAGCTTTCTTT. Its translation is CASSLEGAMRRNTEAFF.

The chain carries TRBV4-3 and TRBJ1-2, with TRBD1 matching over 10 bases. Germline loops: CDR1 LGHNA, CDR2 YSLEER. V lost 4 bases and J lost 6; bases outside the gene matches: 8. The CDR3 is 15 residues long. The CDR3 spells CASSRTGTGANGYTF. DNA for the CDR3: TGCGCCAGCAGCCGGACCGGGACAGGGGCGAATGGCTACACCTTC.

This clone was detected only a few times. Additional DNA sequences in this sample encode the identical CDR3. The chain combines TRBV6-1 with TRBJ2-7, with 11 nucleotides matching TRBD2. Unmatched junction bases numbered 4, after V lost 6 bases and J lost 3 bases. The CDR3 spans 14 residues. Per the germline V gene, CDR1 is MNHNS and CDR2 is SASEGT. CDR3 nucleotide sequence: TGTGCCAGCAGCCTAGCGGGGGGCCGCTACGAGCAGTACTTC. This encodes CASSLAGGRYEQYF.

CDR3 amino acids: CSVDWDRAREQYF. CDR3 nucleotide sequence: TGCAGCGTTGATTGGGACAGGGCTCGCGAGCAGTACTTC. The V and J genes are TRBV29-1 and TRBJ2-7; 9 nucleotides line up with TRBD1. V was pared by 3 bases and J by 6 bases, with 6 bases of the junction left unmatched. From germline, CDR1 is SQVTM and CDR2 ANQGSEA. The CDR3 extends over 13 amino acids.

The chain carries TRBV29-1 and TRBJ2-7, with 9 bases aligning to TRBD1. The CDR3 runs to 13 residues. Losses at the gene ends were 2 bases for V and 6 bases for J; bases not matched to a gene: 5. Germline assignment: CDR1 SQVTM and CDR2 ANQGSEA. In nucleotides, the CDR3 is TGCAGCGTTGAAATAACAGGGGGCGGCGAGCAGTACTTC. It is translated as CSVEITGGGEQYF.

This clone was counted a few times. CDR3 nucleotide sequence: TGTGCCAGCAGCGGGGTGGCGGGACTAGCGGGGGCAATCTCCTACGAGCAGTACTTC. The encoded protein is CASSGVAGLAGAISYEQYF. The J gene is TRBJ2-7, the V gene TRBV13; 14 bases fit TRBD2. This CDR3 is built from 19 residues. CDR1 and CDR2 (germline): PRHDT, FYEKMQ (reference sequence). Losses at the gene ends were 5 bases for V and 0 bases for J; bases not matched to a gene: 12.

The V gene is TRBV2, the J gene TRBJ2-7, with D perhaps given as TRBD1 or TRBD2 (5 bases each). Germline V gene lookup returns CDR1 SNHLY and CDR2 FYNNEI. This CDR3 comprises 17 residues. Trimming pared 1 base from V and 0 bases from J, leaving 16 bases between. The CDR3 nucleotides are TGTGCCAGCAGTGAAGTCGCGTTATGGGGGAGCTCCTACGAGCAGTACTTC. This gives the protein CASSEVALWGSSYEQYF.

The gene calls are TRBV6-1 and TRBJ2-1; 11 nucleotides agree with TRBD2. The CDR3 has 15 residues. The J segment lost 4 bases and the V segment lost 4 bases, leaving 3 bases of the junction unmatched. Germline V gene lookup returns CDR1 MNHNS and CDR2 SASEGT. CDR3 DNA sequence: TGTGCCAGCAGTGGCATAGCGGGGGGGTACAATGAGCAGTTCTTC. Translating gives CASSGIAGGYNEQFF.